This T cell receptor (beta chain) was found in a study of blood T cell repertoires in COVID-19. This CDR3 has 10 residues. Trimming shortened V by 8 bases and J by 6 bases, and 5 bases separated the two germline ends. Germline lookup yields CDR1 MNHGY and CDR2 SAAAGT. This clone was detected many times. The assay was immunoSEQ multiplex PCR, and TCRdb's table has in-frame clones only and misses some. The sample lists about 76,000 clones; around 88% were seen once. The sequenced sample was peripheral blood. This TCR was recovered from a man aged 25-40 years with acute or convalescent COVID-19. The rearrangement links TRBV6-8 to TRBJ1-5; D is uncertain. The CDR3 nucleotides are TGTGCCAGCCTCGGTCAGCCCCAGCATTTT. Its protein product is CASLGQPQHF.